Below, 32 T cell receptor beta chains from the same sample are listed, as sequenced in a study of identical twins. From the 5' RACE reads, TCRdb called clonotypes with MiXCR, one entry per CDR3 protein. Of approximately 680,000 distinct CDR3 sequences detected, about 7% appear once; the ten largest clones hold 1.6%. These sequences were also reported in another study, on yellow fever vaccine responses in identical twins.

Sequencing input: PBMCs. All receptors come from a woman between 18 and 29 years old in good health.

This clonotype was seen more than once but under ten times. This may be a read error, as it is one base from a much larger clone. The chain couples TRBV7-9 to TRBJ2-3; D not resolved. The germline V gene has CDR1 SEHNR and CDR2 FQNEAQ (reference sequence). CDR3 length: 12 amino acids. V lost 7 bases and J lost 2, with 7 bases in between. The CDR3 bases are TGTGCCAGCACCACGAACACAGATACGCAGTATTTT. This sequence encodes CASTTNTDTQYF.

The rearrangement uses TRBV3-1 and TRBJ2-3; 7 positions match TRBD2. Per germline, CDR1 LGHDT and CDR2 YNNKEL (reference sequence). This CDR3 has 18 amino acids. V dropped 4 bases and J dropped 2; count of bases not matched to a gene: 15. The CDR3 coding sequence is TGTGCCAGCAGCCTCCTCCTTGGGGCGGGGGAAAACACAGATACGCAGTATTTT. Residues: CASSLLLGAGENTDTQYF.

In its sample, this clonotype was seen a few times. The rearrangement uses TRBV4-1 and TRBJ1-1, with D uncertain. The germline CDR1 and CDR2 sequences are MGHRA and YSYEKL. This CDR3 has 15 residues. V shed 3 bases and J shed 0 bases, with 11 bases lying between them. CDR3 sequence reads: CASSHDEHMNTEAFF. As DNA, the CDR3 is TGCGCCAGCAGCCACGACGAACATATGAACACTGAAGCTTTCTTT.

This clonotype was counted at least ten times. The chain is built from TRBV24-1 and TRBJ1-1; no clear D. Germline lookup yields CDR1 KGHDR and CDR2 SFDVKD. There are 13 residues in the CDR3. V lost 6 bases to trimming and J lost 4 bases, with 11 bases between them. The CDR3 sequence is CATSYSGRTEAFF. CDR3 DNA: TGTGCCACCAGTTATTCAGGACGCACTGAAGCTTTCTTT.

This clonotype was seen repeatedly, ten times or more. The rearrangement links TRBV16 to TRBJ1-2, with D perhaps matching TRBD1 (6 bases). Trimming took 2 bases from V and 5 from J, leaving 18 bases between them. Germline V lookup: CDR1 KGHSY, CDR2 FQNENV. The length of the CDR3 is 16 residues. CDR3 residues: CASSQNGRQVGYGYTF. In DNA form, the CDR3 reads TGTGCCAGCAGCCAAAACGGAAGACAGGTCGGTTATGGCTACACCTTC.

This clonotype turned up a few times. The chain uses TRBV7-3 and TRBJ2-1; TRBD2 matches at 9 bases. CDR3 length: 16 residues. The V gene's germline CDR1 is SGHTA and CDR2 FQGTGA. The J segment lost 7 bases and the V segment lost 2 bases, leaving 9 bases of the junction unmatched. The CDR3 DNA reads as TGTGCCAGCAGCTTATCGCGGGAGGGCAAGTCAAATGAGCAGTTCTTC. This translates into CASSLSREGKSNEQFF.

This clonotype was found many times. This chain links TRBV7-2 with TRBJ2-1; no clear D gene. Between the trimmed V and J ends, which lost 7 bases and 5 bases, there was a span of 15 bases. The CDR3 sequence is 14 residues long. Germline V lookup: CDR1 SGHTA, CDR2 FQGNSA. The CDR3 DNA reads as TGTGCCAGCAACGAACCCTTAGACGACAATGAGCAGTTCTTC. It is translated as CASNEPLDDNEQFF.

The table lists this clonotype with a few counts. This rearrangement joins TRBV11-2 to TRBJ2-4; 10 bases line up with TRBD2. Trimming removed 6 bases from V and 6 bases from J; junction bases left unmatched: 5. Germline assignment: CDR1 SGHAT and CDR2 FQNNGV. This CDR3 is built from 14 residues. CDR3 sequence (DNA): TGTGCCAGCAGAACTACTAGCGGGGTAAACATTCAGTACTTC. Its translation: CASRTTSGVNIQYF.

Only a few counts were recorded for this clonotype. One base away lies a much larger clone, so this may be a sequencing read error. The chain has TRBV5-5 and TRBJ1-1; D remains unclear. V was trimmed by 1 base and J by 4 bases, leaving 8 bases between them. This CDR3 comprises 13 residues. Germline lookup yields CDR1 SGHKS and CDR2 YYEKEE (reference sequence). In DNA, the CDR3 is TGTGCCAGCAGCTTGTTTGATGGCACTGAAGCTTTCTTT. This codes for CASSLFDGTEAFF.

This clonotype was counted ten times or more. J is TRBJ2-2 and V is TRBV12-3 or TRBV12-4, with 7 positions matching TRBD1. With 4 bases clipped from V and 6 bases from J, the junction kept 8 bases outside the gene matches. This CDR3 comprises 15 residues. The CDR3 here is CASSSGTVSAGELFF. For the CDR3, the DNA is TGTGCCAGCAGTTCCGGGACAGTGAGCGCCGGGGAGCTGTTTTTT.

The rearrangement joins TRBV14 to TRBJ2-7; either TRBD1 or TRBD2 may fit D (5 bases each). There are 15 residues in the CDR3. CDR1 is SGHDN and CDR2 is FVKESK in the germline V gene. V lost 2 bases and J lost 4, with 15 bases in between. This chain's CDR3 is CASSQFGDGIYEQYF. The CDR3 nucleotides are TGTGCCAGCAGCCAATTTGGGGACGGGATTTACGAGCAGTACTTC.

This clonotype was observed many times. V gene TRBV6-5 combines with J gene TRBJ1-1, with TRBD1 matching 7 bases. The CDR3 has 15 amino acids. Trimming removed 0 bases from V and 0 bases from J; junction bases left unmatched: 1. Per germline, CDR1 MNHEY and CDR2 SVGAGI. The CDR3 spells CASSYSGTVNTEAFF. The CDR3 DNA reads TGTGCCAGCAGTTACTCGGGGACAGTGAACACTGAAGCTTTCTTT.

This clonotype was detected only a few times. The CDR3 region has the DNA TGTGCCAGCAGCACTAGCACTGAAGCTTTCTTT. Its translation is CASSTSTEAFF. J is TRBJ1-1 and V is TRBV27, with D unclear. CDR3 length equals 11 residues. Germline CDR1 is MNHEY and CDR2 is SMNVEV (reference sequence). V lost 6 bases and J 4 bases, leaving 6 bases between the germline ends.

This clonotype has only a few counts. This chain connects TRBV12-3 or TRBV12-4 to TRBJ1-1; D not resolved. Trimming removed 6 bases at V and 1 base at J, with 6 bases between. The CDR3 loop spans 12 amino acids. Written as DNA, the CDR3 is TGTGCCAGCAGGGTCTGGAACACTGAAGCTTTCTTT. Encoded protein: CASRVWNTEAFF.

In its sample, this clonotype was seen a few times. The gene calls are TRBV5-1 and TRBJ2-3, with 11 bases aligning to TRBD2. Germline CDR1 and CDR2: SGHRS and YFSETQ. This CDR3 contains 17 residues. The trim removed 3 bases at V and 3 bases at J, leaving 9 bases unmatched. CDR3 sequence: CASSYPRSGGATDTQYF. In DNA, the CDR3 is TGCGCCAGCAGCTATCCCCGTAGCGGGGGGGCGACAGATACGCAGTATTTT.

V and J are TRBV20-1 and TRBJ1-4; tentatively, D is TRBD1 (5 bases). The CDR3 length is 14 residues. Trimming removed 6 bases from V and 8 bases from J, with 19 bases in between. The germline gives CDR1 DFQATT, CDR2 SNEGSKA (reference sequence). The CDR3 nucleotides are TGCAGTGCCACACCCGGACCTGGGGGGGAAAAACTGTTTTTT. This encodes CSATPGPGGEKLFF.

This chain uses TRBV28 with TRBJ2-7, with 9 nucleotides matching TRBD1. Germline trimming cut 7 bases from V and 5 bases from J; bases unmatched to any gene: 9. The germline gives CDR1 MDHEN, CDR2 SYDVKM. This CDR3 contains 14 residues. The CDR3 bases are TGTGCCAGCACCCTAGCCGGGACAGGGCACGAGCAGTACGTC. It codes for CASTLAGTGHEQYV.

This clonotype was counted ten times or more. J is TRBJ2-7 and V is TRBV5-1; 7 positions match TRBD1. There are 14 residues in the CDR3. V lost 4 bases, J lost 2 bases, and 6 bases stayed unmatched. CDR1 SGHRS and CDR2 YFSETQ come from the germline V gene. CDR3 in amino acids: CASSPDRVTYEQYF. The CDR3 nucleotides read TGCGCCAGCAGCCCTGACAGGGTCACCTACGAGCAGTACTTC.

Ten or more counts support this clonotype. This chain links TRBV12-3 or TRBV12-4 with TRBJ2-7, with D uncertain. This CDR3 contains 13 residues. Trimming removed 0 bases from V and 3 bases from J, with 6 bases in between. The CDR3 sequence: CASSLAPNYEQYF. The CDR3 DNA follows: TGTGCCAGCAGTTTAGCGCCTAACTACGAGCAGTACTTC.

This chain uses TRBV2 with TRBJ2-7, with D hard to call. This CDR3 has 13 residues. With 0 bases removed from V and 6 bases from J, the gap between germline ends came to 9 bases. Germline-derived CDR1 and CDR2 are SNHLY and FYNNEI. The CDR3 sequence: CASSEATGGEQYV. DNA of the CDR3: TGTGCCAGCAGTGAAGCGACGGGTGGCGAGCAGTACGTC.

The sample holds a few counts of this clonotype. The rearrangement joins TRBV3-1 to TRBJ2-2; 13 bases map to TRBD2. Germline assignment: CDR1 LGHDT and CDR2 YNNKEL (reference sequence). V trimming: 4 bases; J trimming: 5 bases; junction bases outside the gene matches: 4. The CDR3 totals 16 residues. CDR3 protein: CASSRLAGGRTGELFF. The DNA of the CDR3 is TGTGCCAGCAGCCGACTAGCGGGAGGAAGGACCGGGGAGCTGTTTTTT.

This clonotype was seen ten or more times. Here the CDR3 DNA reads TGTGCCAGCAGTTTACCTCGGGTAAGCAATCAGCCCCAGCATTTT. Its protein product is CASSLPRVSNQPQHF. This chain uses TRBV28 with TRBJ1-5, with D hard to call. The CDR3 loop spans 15 amino acids. V lost 2 bases to trimming and J lost 1 base, with 9 bases between them. Per the germline V gene, CDR1 is MDHEN and CDR2 is SYDVKM.

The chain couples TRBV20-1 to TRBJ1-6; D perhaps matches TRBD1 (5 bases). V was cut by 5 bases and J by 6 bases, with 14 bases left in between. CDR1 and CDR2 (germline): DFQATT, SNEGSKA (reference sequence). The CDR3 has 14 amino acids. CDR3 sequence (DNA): TGCAGTGCTCGCGTGACAGAGTCTAATTCACCCCTCCACTTT. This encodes CSARVTESNSPLHF.

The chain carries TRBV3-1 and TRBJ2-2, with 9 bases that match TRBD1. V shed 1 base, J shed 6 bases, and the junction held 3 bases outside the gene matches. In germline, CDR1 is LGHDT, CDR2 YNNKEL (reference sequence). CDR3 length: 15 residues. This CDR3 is CASSQGQGVAGELFF. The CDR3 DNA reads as TGTGCCAGCAGCCAAGGACAGGGGGTCGCCGGGGAGCTGTTTTTT.

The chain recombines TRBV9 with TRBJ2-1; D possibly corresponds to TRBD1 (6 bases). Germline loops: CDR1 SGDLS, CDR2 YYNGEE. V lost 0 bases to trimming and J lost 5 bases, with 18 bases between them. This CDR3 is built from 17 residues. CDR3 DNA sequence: TGTGCCAGCAGCGTAGATGTTAGGATAGCAGGGGACAATGAGCAGTTCTTC. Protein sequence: CASSVDVRIAGDNEQFF.

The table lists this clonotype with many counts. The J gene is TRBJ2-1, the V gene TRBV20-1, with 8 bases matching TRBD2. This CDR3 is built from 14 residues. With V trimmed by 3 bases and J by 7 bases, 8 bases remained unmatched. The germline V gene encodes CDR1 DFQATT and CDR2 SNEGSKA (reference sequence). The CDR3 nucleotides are TGCAGTGCTAGGTCCGGGACTAGACAGAATGAGCAGTTCTTC. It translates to CSARSGTRQNEQFF.

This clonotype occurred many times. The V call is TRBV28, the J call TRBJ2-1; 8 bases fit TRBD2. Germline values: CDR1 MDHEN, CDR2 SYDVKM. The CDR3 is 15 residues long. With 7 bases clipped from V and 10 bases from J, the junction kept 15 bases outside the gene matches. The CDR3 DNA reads TGTGCCAGCAAGCAGGGTCTAAGCGGGGGCGGGGAGCAGTTCTTC. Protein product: CASKQGLSGGGEQFF.

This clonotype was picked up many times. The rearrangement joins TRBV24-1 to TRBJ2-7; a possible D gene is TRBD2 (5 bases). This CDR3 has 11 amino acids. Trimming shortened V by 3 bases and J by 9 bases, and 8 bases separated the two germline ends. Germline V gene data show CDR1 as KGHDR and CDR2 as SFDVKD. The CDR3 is CATSDGLRQYF. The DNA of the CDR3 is TGTGCCACCAGTGATGGACTGAGGCAGTACTTC.

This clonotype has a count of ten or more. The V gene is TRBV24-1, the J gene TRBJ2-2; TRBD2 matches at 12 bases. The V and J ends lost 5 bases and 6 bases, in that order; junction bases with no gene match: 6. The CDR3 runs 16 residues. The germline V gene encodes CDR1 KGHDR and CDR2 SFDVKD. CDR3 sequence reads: CATSALAGGPSGELFF. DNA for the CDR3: TGTGCCACCAGTGCCCTAGCGGGAGGGCCCTCCGGGGAGCTGTTTTTT.

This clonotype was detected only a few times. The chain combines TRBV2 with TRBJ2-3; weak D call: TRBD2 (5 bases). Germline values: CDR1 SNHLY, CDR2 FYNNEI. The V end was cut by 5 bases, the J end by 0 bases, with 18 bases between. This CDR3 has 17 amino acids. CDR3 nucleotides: TGTGCCAGCAGTAGGACCCCATTAGCGTCTAGCACAGATACGCAGTATTTT. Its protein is CASSRTPLASSTDTQYF.

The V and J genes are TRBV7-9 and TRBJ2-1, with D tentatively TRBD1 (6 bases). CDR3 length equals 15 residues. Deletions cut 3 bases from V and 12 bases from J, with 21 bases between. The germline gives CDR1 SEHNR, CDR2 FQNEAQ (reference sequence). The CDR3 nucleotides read TGTGCCAGCAGCTTGATGGGGGAGCCCAGGGGTGTGCAGTTCTTC. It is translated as CASSLMGEPRGVQFF.

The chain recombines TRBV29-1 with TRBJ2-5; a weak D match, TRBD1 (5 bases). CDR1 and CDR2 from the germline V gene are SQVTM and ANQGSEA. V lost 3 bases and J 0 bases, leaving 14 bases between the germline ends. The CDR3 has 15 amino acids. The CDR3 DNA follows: TGCAGCGTTGATAATACCAGGGTTGACCAAGAGACCCAGTACTTC. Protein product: CSVDNTRVDQETQYF.